A selection of T cell receptor beta chains follows, all from one sample in a study of CD8+CD57+ T cells in acquired aplastic anemia. TCRdb recomputed calls from the reads with MiXCR, one row per CDR3 protein. The data show 270,000 or so distinct CDR3 sequences, 70% to 85% seen once. The sequenced sample consisted of sorted CD4+, CD8+, or CD8+CD57+ T cells (not recorded which) from PBMCs. All receptors derive from a human donor with aplastic anemia. Both conserved end residues are part of each CDR3. The D gene is left open where the match is weak. Clone size appears in some rows only: once, few, many, or a class for an expanded clone.

D gene | J gene | CDR3 length | clone size | V gene | CDR3 protein | CDR3 DNA
NA | TRBJ2-6 | 13 | few | TRBV2 | CASSKSGANVLTF | TGTGCCAGCAGTAAGTCAGGGGCCAACGTCCTGACTTTC
NA | TRBJ2-3 | 14 | few | TRBV19 | CASSIARGPYTEYF | TGTGCCAGTAGCATAGCGAGAGGACCCTACACGGAGTATTTT
TRBD2 | TRBJ2-7 | 16 | NA | TRBV20-1 | CSARDRLAGDTYEQYF | TGCAGTGCTAGAGATCGGCTAGCGGGGGATACCTACGAGCAGTACTTC
TRBD1 | TRBJ1-6 | 16 | NA | TRBV9 | CASSLTGGTYNAPLHF | TGTGCCAGCAGCCTGACAGGGGGCACCTACAATGCGCCCCTCCACTTT
NA | TRBJ2-3 | 14 | NA | TRBV7-8 | CASSLQAGRDTQYF | TGTGCCAGCAGCTTACAGGCAGGTCGGGATACCCAGTACTTT
NA | TRBJ1-1 | 15 | NA | TRBV7-2 | CASSLALTPNTKHFF | TGTGCCAGCAGCTTAGCGCTGACCCCTAACACTAAACATTTCTTT
TRBD1 | TRBJ1-2 | 16 | NA | TRBV7-8 | CASSSDRDSLGEQYTF | TGTGCCAGCAGCAGTGACCGGGACAGCCTAGGTGAGCAGTACACCTTC
NA | TRBJ2-3 | 14 | NA | TRBV7-9 | CASSFQPGGTTLSF | TGTGCCAGCAGCTTTCAGCCAGGCGGGACAACCCTGTCTTTT
NA | TRBJ1-3 | 14 | once | TRBV6-5 | CASSLLRGGNTIYF | TGTGCCAGCAGTCTCCTGAGGGGTGGAAACACCATATACTTT
NA | TRBJ2-3 | 12 | few | TRBV10-3 | CAISSFTDTQYF | TGTGCCATCAGTTCCTTCACAGATACGCAGTATTTT
NA | TRBJ2-1 | 16 | NA | TRBV20-1 | CSARGDFEQLSNEQFF | TGCAGTGCTAGAGGGGACTTCGAGCAGTTGTCGAATGAGCAGTTCTTC
NA | TRBJ1-2 | 12 | NA | TRBV20-1 | CSARAQEYGYTF | TGCAGTGCTAGGGCCCAGGAGTATGGCTACACCTTC
NA | TRBJ1-5 | 14 | NA | TRBV7-8 | CASSLGGGHDTQHF | TGTGCCAGCAGCTTAGGGGGCGGTCACGATACGCAGCATTTT
NA | TRBJ1-5 | 16 | NA | TRBV4-1 | CASSPIGPYSNQPQHF | TGCGCCAGCAGCCCGATAGGGCCCTATAGCAATCAGCCCCAGCATTTT
NA | TRBJ1-2 | 16 | NA | TRBV5-5 | CASNRGDGGLDYGYTF | TGTGCCAGCAACCGGGGGGACGGGGGCTTGGACTATGGCTACACCTTC
NA | TRBJ1-5 | 13 | NA | TRBV19 | CASSIERDQPQHF | TGTGCCAGTAGTATAGAACGGGATCAGCCCCAGCATTTT
TRBD2 | TRBJ2-1 | 15 | NA | TRBV11-2 | CASSILADSYNEQFF | TGTGCCAGCAGCATACTAGCGGACTCCTACAATGAGCAGTTCTTC
TRBD2 | TRBJ2-5 | 15 | few | TRBV2 | CASSGAGGSQETQYF | TGTGCCAGCAGTGGGGCGGGGGGGAGTCAAGAGACCCAGTACTTC
NA | TRBJ2-3 | 15 | NA | TRBV11-1 | CASSLGGGGPDTQYF | TGTGCCAGCAGCCTAGGGGGGGGGGGACCAGATACGCAGTATTTT
TRBD2 | TRBJ2-3 | 14 | NA | TRBV7-3 | CASSLAGSCGTTYF | TGTGCCAGCAGCCTAGCGGGGAGTTGCGGAACGACCTATTTT